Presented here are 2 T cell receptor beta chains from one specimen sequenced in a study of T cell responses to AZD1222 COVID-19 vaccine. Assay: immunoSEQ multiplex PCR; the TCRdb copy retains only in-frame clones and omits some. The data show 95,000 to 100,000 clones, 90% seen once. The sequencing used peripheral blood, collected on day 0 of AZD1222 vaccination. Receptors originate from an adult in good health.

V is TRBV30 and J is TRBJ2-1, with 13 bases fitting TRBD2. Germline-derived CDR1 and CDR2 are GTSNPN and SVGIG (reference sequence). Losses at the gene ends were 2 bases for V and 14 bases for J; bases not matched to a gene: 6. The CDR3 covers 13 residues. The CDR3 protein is CAWSKGLAGTKFF. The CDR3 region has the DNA TGTGCCTGGAGTAAGGGACTAGCGGGAACTAAGTTCTTC.

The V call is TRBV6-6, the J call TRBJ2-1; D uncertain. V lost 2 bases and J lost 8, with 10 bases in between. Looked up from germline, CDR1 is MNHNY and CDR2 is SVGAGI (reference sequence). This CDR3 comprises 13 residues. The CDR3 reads CASSYPPFDEQFF. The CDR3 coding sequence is TGTGCCAGCAGTTACCCGCCCTTTGATGAGCAGTTCTTC.